Presented here are 18 T cell receptor beta chains from one specimen sequenced in a study of cytomegalovirus exposure and HLA in healthy donors. The study ran its PCR with 60 Vbeta and 13 Jbeta primers. Only in-frame clones appear in the TCRdb table, and some are missing; sequencing was by immunoSEQ multiplex PCR. The table records 100,000 to 150,000 clones, less than 80% of them present only once. Sequenced sample: PBMCs. These TCRs come from a man between 50 and 59 years old in good health and CMV-seronegative.

This clone was detected only a few times. The gene calls are TRBV6-5 and TRBJ2-6, with D perhaps matching TRBD2 (6 bases). Germline V CDR1 and CDR2: MNHEY, SVGAGI. The CDR3 is made up of 15 amino acids. Trimming took off 2 bases at V and 1 base at J, with 6 bases between the two ends. DNA of the CDR3: TGTGCCAGCAGTTACGGAGGGTCTGGGGCCAACGTCCTGACTTTC. Translation gives CASSYGGSGANVLTF.

V and J are TRBV19 and TRBJ2-3, with TRBD1 as a possible D gene (6 bases). Per germline, CDR1 LNHDA and CDR2 SQIVND (reference sequence). CDR3 length: 14 residues. V was trimmed by 3 bases and J by 6 bases, leaving 13 bases between them. CDR3: CASSMSGAGDTQYF. The DNA of the CDR3 is TGTGCCAGTAGTATGTCAGGGGCAGGGGATACGCAGTATTTT. Full variable domain (rest looked up from reference TRBV19 and TRBJ2-3): DGGITQSPKYLFRKEGQNVTLSCEQNLNHDAMYWYRQDPGQGLRLIYYSQIVNDFQKGDIAEGYSVSREKKESFPLTVTSAQKNPTAFYLCASSMSGAGDTQYFGPGTRLTVL.

V gene TRBV7-2 combines with J gene TRBJ2-3, with TRBD2 identical over 12 bases. The V gene end was trimmed by 5 bases and the J gene end by 4 bases; junction bases not matched to a gene: 13. CDR3 size: 18 residues. CDR1 and CDR2 (germline): SGHTA, FQGNSA. The CDR3 DNA reads TGTGCCAGCAGCCTTGAACTAGCGGGGGGCCATACCGCAGATACGCAGTATTTT. As protein: CASSLELAGGHTADTQYF.

V is TRBV5-6 and J is TRBJ2-7; 8 bases fit TRBD1. The CDR3 runs 14 residues. With V trimmed by 3 bases and J by 2 bases, 4 bases remained unmatched. The germline gives CDR1 SGHDT, CDR2 YYEEEE. Here the CDR3 reads CASSSGTGTYEQYF. The DNA of the CDR3 is TGTGCCAGCAGCTCGGGGACAGGAACCTACGAGCAGTACTTC.

This chain joins TRBV7-3 and TRBJ1-1; 8 bases fit TRBD1. With V trimmed by 4 bases and J by 1 base, 2 bases remained unmatched. This CDR3 has 14 amino acids. The germline V gene encodes CDR1 SGHTA and CDR2 FQGTGA. DNA of the CDR3: TGTGCCAGCAGCTCCGGACAGGGGAACACTGAAGCTTTCTTT. Translation: CASSSGQGNTEAFF. The whole variable domain, filled in from reference TRBV7-3 and TRBJ1-1, reads GAGVSQTPSNKVTEKGKYVELRCDPISGHTALYWYRQSLGQGPEFLIYFQGTGAADDSGLPNDRFFAVRPEGSVSTLKIQRTERGDSAVYLCASSSGQGNTEAFFGQGTRLTVV.

This rearrangement joins TRBV7-2 to TRBJ2-3, with 7 positions matching TRBD2. J lost 4 bases, V lost 5 bases, and 6 bases had no gene match. Per the germline V gene, CDR1 is SGHTA and CDR2 is FQGNSA. This CDR3 is built from 14 residues. The CDR3 loop reads CASSPPGGPDTQYF. CDR3 in DNA: TGTGCCAGCAGCCCTCCGGGGGGACCAGATACGCAGTATTTT.

J is TRBJ2-4 and V is TRBV4-1; D is perhaps TRBD2 (6 bases). Trimming cost V 4 bases and J 0 bases, with 19 bases left between them. Germline values: CDR1 MGHRA, CDR2 YSYEKL. The CDR3 sequence is 18 residues long. The chain's CDR3 is CASSPSQEGILAKNIQYF. The CDR3 DNA follows: TGCGCCAGCAGCCCCTCCCAGGAGGGGATTCTAGCCAAAAACATTCAGTACTTC.

This chain links TRBV4-1 with TRBJ1-2; D uncertain. From germline, CDR1 is MGHRA and CDR2 YSYEKL. This CDR3 spans 14 amino acids. Trimming took 0 bases from V and 4 from J, leaving 9 bases between them. The CDR3, as DNA: TGCGCCAGCAGCCAAGAGAGAGATAGCTATGGCTACACCTTC. Translated, it gives CASSQERDSYGYTF.

The chain combines TRBV9 with TRBJ2-1; a weak D match, TRBD1 (5 bases). Deletions cut 1 base from V and 7 bases from J, with 12 bases between. CDR1 SGDLS and CDR2 YYNGEE come from the germline V gene. This CDR3 spans 14 amino acids. The CDR3 protein is CASSVRRQGNEQFF. The CDR3 coding sequence is TGTGCCAGCAGCGTAAGAAGGCAGGGAAATGAGCAGTTCTTC.

The V call is TRBV2, the J call TRBJ1-1; the D gene is possibly TRBD1 (5 bases). V was cut by 7 bases and J by 3 bases, with 12 bases left in between. CDR1 and CDR2 from the germline V gene are SNHLY and FYNNEI. The CDR3 consists of 13 residues. CDR3 DNA sequence: TGTGCCAGCAAGGACACCTCGGACACTGAAGCTTTCTTT. Residues: CASKDTSDTEAFF.

The chain couples TRBV19 to TRBJ2-5; the D is unclear. The V and J ends lost 3 bases and 4 bases respectively, with 6 bases between them. The CDR3 is 12 amino acids. Germline CDR1 and CDR2: LNHDA and SQIVND (reference sequence). The CDR3: CASSIPRETQYF. The CDR3 DNA follows: TGTGCCAGTAGTATCCCTAGAGAGACCCAGTACTTC. The full variable domain, its missing parts supplied by reference TRBV19 and TRBJ2-5, is DGGITQSPKYLFRKEGQNVTLSCEQNLNHDAMYWYRQDPGQGLRLIYYSQIVNDFQKGDIAEGYSVSREKKESFPLTVTSAQKNPTAFYLCASSIPRETQYFGPGTRLLVL.

The V call is TRBV9, the J call TRBJ1-4; D may be TRBD1 (6 bases). This CDR3 is built from 14 residues. Trimming removed 2 bases from V and 2 bases from J, with 7 bases in between. CDR1 is SGDLS and CDR2 is YYNGEE in the germline V gene. The DNA of the CDR3 is TGTGCCAGCAGCGTTCAGGGGACTAATGAAAAACTGTTTTTT. Encoded protein: CASSVQGTNEKLFF.

The chain joins TRBV19 to TRBJ1-6; D might be TRBD1 (5 bases). The V gene lost 4 bases and the J gene lost 8 bases, with 12 bases spanning the gap. Germline-derived CDR1 and CDR2 are LNHDA and SQIVND (reference sequence). The CDR3 is 14 residues long. The DNA of the CDR3 is TGTGCCAGTAGTACCGGGGGAACGGATTCACCCCTCCACTTT. Its translation: CASSTGGTDSPLHF.

The chain recombines TRBV15 with TRBJ2-5; TRBD2 might be the D (5 bases). The CDR3 runs to 14 residues. The germline CDR1 and CDR2 sequences are LNHNV and YYDKDF (reference sequence). V was cut by 5 bases and J by 5 bases, with 15 bases left in between. This chain's CDR3 is CATSPELVMETQYF. In nucleotides, the CDR3 is TGTGCCACCAGCCCCGAACTAGTGATGGAGACCCAGTACTTC.

CDR3 sequence (DNA): TGCAGCGCAACGACAGGGGGAGGAAACACCATATATTTT. Translated: CSATTGGGNTIYF. J is TRBJ1-3 and V is TRBV29-1, with TRBD1 matching 9 bases. Germline values: CDR1 SQVTM, CDR2 ANQGSEA. The V gene end was trimmed by 7 bases and the J gene end by 4 bases; junction bases not matched to a gene: 5. CDR3 length: 13 amino acids. Full variable domain (missing parts from reference TRBV29-1 and TRBJ1-3): SAVISQKPSRDICQRGTSLTIQCQVDSQVTMMFWYRQQPGQSLTLIATANQGSEATYESGFVIDKFPISRPNLTFSTLTVSNMSPEDSSIYLCSATTGGGNTIYFGEGSWLTVV.

This clone turned up a few times. The chain uses TRBV29-1 and TRBJ2-1, with 12 bases lining up with TRBD2. There are 14 residues in the CDR3. The ends lost 3 bases at V and 6 bases at J; junction bases unmatched: 3. In germline, CDR1 is SQVTM, CDR2 ANQGSEA. DNA for the CDR3: TGCAGCGTTGACCTAGCGGGGGGGCGCAATGAGCAGTTCTTC. Its translation is CSVDLAGGRNEQFF.

The gene calls are TRBV6-5 and TRBJ1-1, with 11 bases fitting TRBD1. V shed 7 bases and J 4 bases; nucleotides not matched to a gene: 2. The CDR3 contains 13 residues. Germline assignment: CDR1 MNHEY and CDR2 SVGAGI. CDR3 protein: CASTGQGATEAFF. The CDR3 DNA reads as TGTGCCAGCACAGGACAGGGGGCCACTGAAGCTTTCTTT.

This clone has just a few counts. The chain employs TRBV6-5 and TRBJ2-5; 8 bases map to TRBD1. The assigned J gene may be wrong: the sequence end matches TRBJ2-7 better. CDR3 length: 14 residues. The germline V gene encodes CDR1 MNHEY and CDR2 SVGAGI. The CDR3 DNA reads TGTGCCAGCAGCCAGGGGGCAAGCTCCTACGAGCAGTACTTC. Translation gives CASSQGASSYEQYF.